One and the same sample provided the 15 T cell receptor beta chains below, sequenced in a study of T cell responses to AZD1222 COVID-19 vaccine. Produced via immunoSEQ multiplex PCR; TCRdb's table is partial and in-frame only. The table records roughly 130,000 clones, approximately 85% of them present only once. The sample in question was peripheral blood, obtained on day 0 of MenACWY control vaccination. The receptors stem from an adult in good health.

V and J are TRBV7-9 and TRBJ1-6; D possibly corresponds to TRBD1 (6 bases). The CDR3 consists of 19 residues. Germline V gene lookup returns CDR1 SEHNR and CDR2 FQNEAQ (reference sequence). Trimming removed 5 bases at V and 4 bases at J, with 24 bases between. CDR3 amino acids: CASSQNDRLSDSYNSPLHF. In nucleotides, the CDR3 is TGTGCCAGCAGCCAAAACGACAGGTTAAGCGACTCTTATAATTCACCCCTCCACTTT.

The J gene is TRBJ2-7, the V gene TRBV5-5; 9 nucleotides align to TRBD1. The CDR3 covers 14 residues. J gave up 3 bases and V 4 bases, and 5 bases lay outside the gene matches. Germline V CDR1 and CDR2: SGHKS, YYEKEE (reference sequence). The CDR3 bases are TGTGCCAGCAGCGCGACAGGGGGGGGCTACGAGCAGTACTTC. Amino acids: CASSATGGGYEQYF. The full variable domain, rest sourced from reference TRBV5-5 and TRBJ2-7, is DAGVTQSPTHLIKTRGQQVTLRCSPISGHKSVSWYQQVLGQGPQFIFQYYEKEERGRGNFPDRFSARQFPNYSSELNVNALLLGDSALYLCASSATGGGYEQYFGPGTRLTVT.

The genes are TRBV6-5 and TRBJ2-7; 7 bases align to TRBD1. The CDR3 sequence is 13 residues long. Looked up from germline, CDR1 is MNHEY and CDR2 is SVGAGI. The trim removed 7 bases at V and 1 base at J, leaving 4 bases unmatched. The CDR3 reads CASIPQGSYEQYF. As DNA, the CDR3 is TGTGCCAGCATCCCACAGGGGTCCTACGAGCAGTACTTC.

The V call is TRBV12-3 or TRBV12-4, the J call TRBJ2-7, with TRBD1 matching 7 bases. The V gene end was trimmed by 5 bases and the J gene end by 7 bases; junction bases not matched to a gene: 8. This CDR3 region has 13 residues. The CDR3 reads CASSHDRAREQYF. CDR3 bases: TGTGCCAGCAGTCATGACAGGGCGAGAGAGCAGTACTTC.

The chain joins TRBV12-3 or TRBV12-4 to TRBJ2-1; D perhaps matches TRBD1 (6 bases). The CDR3 consists of 13 residues. Trimming took 5 bases from V and 5 from J, leaving 10 bases between them. In DNA, the CDR3 is TGTGCCAGCAGTAGAGGACAGAACAATGAGCAGTTCTTC. Amino acids: CASSRGQNNEQFF.

V gene TRBV4-1 combines with J gene TRBJ2-1; 8 bases are a match to TRBD1. This CDR3 region has 18 residues. V lost 2 bases, J lost 6 bases, and 15 bases stayed unmatched. CDR1 is MGHRA, CDR2 YSYEKL, per germline. As DNA, the CDR3 is TGCGCCAGCAGCCAACGAACGGACCGGGACAGGCCCATCAATGAGCAGTTCTTC. This sequence encodes CASSQRTDRDRPINEQFF.

The chain employs TRBV3-1 (or the pseudogene TRBV3-2) and TRBJ2-7; TRBD2 agrees at 10 bases. The CDR3 length is 17 residues. Unmatched junction bases numbered 6, after V lost 0 bases and J lost 1 base. The V gene's germline CDR1 is LGHDT and CDR2 YNNKEL (reference sequence). CDR3 nucleotide sequence: TGTGCCAGCAGCCAAGATGAGCTAGCGGGAGTGTCCTACGAGCAGTACTTC. This sequence encodes CASSQDELAGVSYEQYF.

The V gene is TRBV5-1, the J gene TRBJ2-5, with no clear D. The V end lost 0 bases, the J end lost 2 bases, and 8 bases lay between the germline ends. Per the germline V gene, CDR1 is SGHRS and CDR2 is YFSETQ. The CDR3 runs to 14 residues. In DNA, the CDR3 is TGCGCCAGCAGCTTGGCAGGTCCACAAGAGACCCAGTACTTC. It codes for CASSLAGPQETQYF.

The chain has TRBV5-6 and TRBJ1-2; a weak D match, TRBD1 (5 bases). The CDR3 totals 12 residues. Between the trimmed V and J ends, which lost 0 bases and 10 bases, there was a span of 10 bases. The germline CDR1 and CDR2 sequences are SGHDT and YYEEEE. The CDR3, as DNA: TGTGCCAGCAGCTTGGCTAGGGGTTTCTACACCTTC. It translates to CASSLARGFYTF.

The rearrangement joins TRBV9 to TRBJ2-2; D is possibly TRBD1 (5 bases). CDR1 and CDR2 (germline): SGDLS, YYNGEE. Trimming cost V 1 base and J 0 bases, with 7 bases left between them. The CDR3 has 15 amino acids. For the CDR3, the DNA is TGTGCCAGCAGCGTAAACAGGCCGAACACCGGGGAGCTGTTTTTT. Residues: CASSVNRPNTGELFF.

The chain recombines TRBV6-5 with TRBJ2-7; perhaps D is TRBD1 or TRBD2 (5 bases each). Trimming cost V 5 bases and J 4 bases, with 15 bases left between them. This CDR3 has 14 residues. Germline CDR1 MNHEY, CDR2 SVGAGI. CDR3 region: CASSITRGFYEQYF. The CDR3 nucleotides read TGTGCCAGCAGTATAACGAGGGGATTTTACGAGCAGTACTTC.

This sequence joins TRBV30 and TRBJ1-1; D is unclear. This CDR3 contains 13 residues. V was pared by 4 bases and J by 7 bases, with 16 bases between. Per germline, CDR1 GTSNPN and CDR2 SVGIG (reference sequence). The chain's CDR3 is CAWTPSRPGEAFF. DNA for the CDR3: TGTGCCTGGACTCCCTCACGACCGGGTGAAGCTTTCTTT.

This clone came up a few times. This rearrangement joins TRBV5-1 to TRBJ1-1; D possibly corresponds to TRBD1 (5 bases). V dropped 1 base and J dropped 7 bases, with 8 bases sitting between them. Per germline, CDR1 SGHRS and CDR2 YFSETQ. The CDR3 has 12 amino acids. CDR3 nucleotides: TGCGCCAGCAGCTTGACAGGAGGTGAAGCTTTCTTT. It yields the protein CASSLTGGEAFF.

This sequence joins TRBV6-6 and TRBJ1-4; 12 nucleotides match TRBD1. The CDR3 spans 17 residues. J was trimmed by 5 bases and V by 5 bases; bases with no gene match: 9. Germline V gene data show CDR1 as MNHNY and CDR2 as SVGAGI (reference sequence). The CDR3 DNA is TGTGCCAGCAGTCTCCGGGACAGGGGGCCCTTAAATGAAAAACTGTTTTTT. As protein: CASSLRDRGPLNEKLFF.

The chain employs TRBV10-3 and TRBJ2-7; 9 bases fit TRBD1. This CDR3 is built from 15 residues. Trimming took 0 bases from V and 3 from J; bases not matched to a gene: 3. Germline V gene sequence: CDR1 ENHRY, CDR2 SYGVKD. CDR3 nucleotides: TGTGCCATCAGTGAGTCGACGGGACAGGGCTACGAGCAGTACTTC. The encoded protein is CAISESTGQGYEQYF.